This T cell receptor (beta chain) was documented in a study of T cell responses to AZD1222 COVID-19 vaccine (dated by TCRdb to the early 2020s). With respect to the entire study: TCR sequencing covered roughly 230 trial participants: about 210 given two doses of AZD1222 and approximately 26 given two doses of MenACWY control vaccine. Enrollment into the trials was organized by age into subgroups of 18-55, 56-69 and 70-plus years, and those subgroups contained about 160, 30 and 59 TCR-sequenced participants, respectively. General study outcomes and caveats: Participants were mostly white British, with more females than males. The authors suggested clonal diversity may have been underestimated. Because no day 14 peak-response samples were available, repertoires were characterized only after the peak T cell response. Conclusions about previously exposed vaccinees are limited because only six or seven AZD1222 recipients were SARS-CoV-2 seropositive at baseline. The 56-69-year group was small, and its depth increase did not reach significance, likely because of low power. Epitopes outside the regions mutated in the B.1.351 and B.1.1.7 variants were reportedly recognized by nearly half of the unique spike-specific TCRs. A significant rise in spike-specific TCR breadth and depth was observed after two AZD1222 doses relative to day 0 and relative to MenACWY recipients. CD4 TCRs associated with the vaccine covered the entire spike protein, and the dominant responses were in regions 160-218 and 743-854.

Of note for this clone: The target of this receptor is not known. No qualities accompany the bases; no much larger clone lies one base away.

The CDR3 regions of human TCRbeta chains were analyzed by immunosequencing. On the authors' methods: TCRs in the repertoires were compared against a reference library of SARS-CoV-2-specific TCRs that had been generated with the MIRA antigen-specificity platform. Breadth was defined as the fraction of unique TCRs that were SARS-CoV-2-associated, and depth was defined as the fraction of total T cells that were SARS-CoV-2-associated. Each spike-specific TCR was assigned to its reactive spike region and to a CD4 or CD8 class using the MIRA data. Log10-transformed breadth and depth values were compared by one-way ANOVA with Sidak's multiple comparisons tests. The clones in this table, taken by TCRdb from immuneACCESS, are in-frame only. Not every clone is retained; where verified, under half of the shortfall comes from an unresolved V gene, and the cause of the rest is unknown. The DNA was the basis for D and trimming; V, J and clone size are from that table. This sample has 95,000 to 150,000 clones in its table, and around 86% of those were observed once. The ten largest clones capture about 3% of the sample.

Reading the germline V gene (reference sequence) gives CDR1 LNHDA and CDR2 SQIVND. Reading from cysteine to phenylalanine, the CDR3 counts 15 amino acids. This entry keeps only the CDR3 DNA: 45 bases, framed from base 1. The V end loses 5 bases and the J end loses 0 bases, and a stretch of 11 bases separates them. The time point label on this specimen signifies: about 28 days (+/-7) after the second vaccine dose. AZD1222 recipients given second doses at about 4 weeks or at about 12 weeks were pooled, since spike-specific TCR depth and breadth were not found to differ between the two schedules. Vaccinee samples came from UK trials COV001 and COV002, including a single-blind randomized controlled phase 2/3 trial of AZD1222 (ChAdOx1 nCoV-19) in healthy adults. For TCRbeta chain sequencing, PBMC samples were collected from trial participants at day 0 and at day 28 after the second dose.

The chain joins TRBV19 to TRBJ1-3; no D gene can be assigned with confidence. This sample comprised peripheral blood, obtained 28 days after the second AZD1222 dose. The TCR was taken from an adult who received the AZD1222 COVID-19 vaccine. The DNA sequence is TGTGCCAGTAGTGTCCGGGATTACTCTGGAAACACCATATATTTT. Its protein reads: CASSVRDYSGNTIYF.